The 32 T cell receptor beta chains below all came from one sample that was sequenced in a study of T cells after yellow fever vaccination. TCRdb re-derived calls from the 5' RACE reads in MiXCR, one entry per CDR3 protein. This table holds around 530,000 distinct CDR3 sequences, about a sixth found once. The specimen comprised PBMCs, sampled 5 to 6 days after the first yellow fever vaccination. These receptors came from a young man who received the YFV17D yellow fever vaccine.

The sample holds a few counts of this clonotype. This rearrangement joins TRBV15 to TRBJ2-7; D is possibly TRBD2 (6 bases). The CDR3 is 16 residues long. Germline CDR1 and CDR2: LNHNV and YYDKDF (reference sequence). Trimming removed 0 bases from V and 3 bases from J, with 15 bases in between. As DNA, the CDR3 is TGTGCCACCAGCAGAGATGGCGGGACGGCAGTCTACGAGCAGTACTTC. Its translation is CATSRDGGTAVYEQYF.

This chain links TRBV5-6 with TRBJ1-5; TRBD1 aligns across 7 bases. Germline V CDR1 and CDR2: SGHDT, YYEEEE. Unmatched junction bases numbered 7, after V lost 0 bases and J lost 7 bases. The CDR3 sequence is 15 residues long. This chain's CDR3 is CASSLVATGNQPQHF. The CDR3 DNA follows: TGTGCCAGCAGCTTGGTAGCGACAGGGAACCAGCCCCAGCATTTT.

This clonotype was seen a few times. The chain combines TRBV19 with TRBJ1-1; 7 nucleotides agree with TRBD1. CDR3 length equals 14 residues. With V trimmed by 3 bases and J by 1 base, 2 bases remained unmatched. Germline V gives CDR1 LNHDA, CDR2 SQIVND (reference sequence). The CDR3 is CASSMTGTNTEAFF. The CDR3 bases are TGTGCCAGTAGTATGACAGGGACGAACACTGAAGCTTTCTTT.

The rearrangement joins TRBV6-5 to TRBJ1-1; D is undetermined. V shed 2 bases and J shed 3 bases, with 7 bases lying between them. Germline V gene lookup returns CDR1 MNHEY and CDR2 SVGAGI. This CDR3 has 13 amino acids. The CDR3 DNA reads as TGTGCCAGCAGTTACGGGCGGGACACTGAAGCTTTCTTT. Amino acid sequence: CASSYGRDTEAFF.

V usage is TRBV30 and J usage is TRBJ1-4; D unclear. Between the trimmed V and J ends, which lost 3 bases and 8 bases, there was a span of 16 bases. Germline loops: CDR1 GTSNPN, CDR2 SVGIG (reference sequence). The CDR3 is made up of 14 amino acids. In nucleotides, the CDR3 is TGTGCCTGGAGCCATACGGCGCCTTGGGAAAAACTGTTTTTT. It codes for CAWSHTAPWEKLFF. Filled out from reference TRBV30 and TRBJ1-4, the complete variable domain reads SQTIHQWPATLVQPVGSPLSLECTVEGTSNPNLYWYRQAAGRGLQLLFYSVGIGQISSEVPQNLSASRPQDRQFILSSKKLLLSDSGFYLCAWSHTAPWEKLFFGSGTQLSVL.

The J gene is TRBJ2-3, the V gene TRBV7-2, with 7 bases identical to TRBD2. This CDR3 has 13 residues. CDR1 is SGHTA and CDR2 is FQGNSA in the germline V gene. V gave up 7 bases and J gave up 8 bases; unmatched junction bases: 9. CDR3 coding DNA: TGTGCCAGCAACCCTGGGGGGGTTGTTACGCAGTATTTT. Translated: CASNPGGVVTQYF.

This clonotype was detected only a few times. The CDR3 is CASSQDRQGVQYF. The CDR3 DNA reads as TGCGCCAGCAGCCAAGATCGTCAGGGAGTTCAGTATTTT. V usage is TRBV4-1 and J usage is TRBJ2-3; D tentatively fits TRBD1 or TRBD2 (5 bases each). The V end lost 0 bases, the J end lost 12 bases, and 13 bases lay between the germline ends. The CDR3 runs 13 residues. CDR1 is MGHRA, CDR2 YSYEKL, per germline.

A few counts support this clonotype. V and J are TRBV19 and TRBJ2-1, with TRBD2 matching 8 bases. The CDR3 sequence is 14 residues long. The V segment lost 3 bases and the J segment 5 bases; nucleotides outside the gene matches: 3. Germline CDR1 reads LNHDA; CDR2 reads SQIVND (reference sequence). CDR3 DNA sequence: TGTGCCAGTAGTATTAGCGGGAACCACAATGAGCAGTTCTTC. Protein: CASSISGNHNEQFF.

This clonotype turned up a few times. V gene TRBV6-5 combines with J gene TRBJ2-3; the match to TRBD2 covers 8 bases. The germline V gene has CDR1 MNHEY and CDR2 SVGAGI. This CDR3 has 15 residues. Losses at the gene ends were 4 bases for V and 4 bases for J; bases not matched to a gene: 7. The CDR3 loop reads CASSSTGGPSDTQYF. In DNA form, the CDR3 reads TGTGCCAGCAGTTCCACGGGGGGGCCATCAGATACGCAGTATTTT.

This clonotype occurred a few times. J is TRBJ1-6 and V is TRBV28; unclear D gene. The CDR3 runs to 13 residues. CDR1 and CDR2 (germline): MDHEN, SYDVKM. V lost 3 bases, J lost 3 bases, and 3 bases lay in between. CDR3 in amino acids: CASSFVYNSPLHF. DNA for the CDR3: TGTGCCAGCAGTTTTGTCTATAATTCACCCCTCCACTTT.

In its sample, this clonotype was seen a few times. This chain connects TRBV5-1 to TRBJ1-1, with D uncertain. The V end was cut by 2 bases, the J end by 4 bases, with 12 bases between. CDR3 length: 14 amino acids. Germline lookup yields CDR1 SGHRS and CDR2 YFSETQ. In DNA, the CDR3 is TGCGCCAGCAGCTTAGACGATTGGAGCACTGAAGCTTTCTTT. As protein: CASSLDDWSTEAFF.

This chain joins TRBV6-1 and TRBJ2-2, with D unclear. Per the germline V gene, CDR1 is MNHNS and CDR2 is SASEGT. There are 12 residues in the CDR3. The V gene lost 7 bases and the J gene lost 8 bases, with 11 bases spanning the gap. The CDR3 sequence is CASTRYRGELFF. CDR3 coding DNA: TGTGCCAGCACGCGGTATAGAGGGGAGCTGTTTTTT.

The J gene is TRBJ2-5, the V gene TRBV29-1; no firm D call. Trimming stripped 6 bases from V and 0 bases from J, with 14 bases between. Germline V CDR1 and CDR2: SQVTM, ANQGSEA. The CDR3 length is 14 residues. CDR3 sequence reads: CSVVDRMYQETQYF. CDR3 nucleotide sequence: TGCAGCGTGGTAGACCGGATGTACCAAGAGACCCAGTACTTC. Full variable domain (outside the CDR3, taken from reference TRBV29-1 and TRBJ2-5): SAVISQKPSRDICQRGTSLTIQCQVDSQVTMMFWYRQQPGQSLTLIATANQGSEATYESGFVIDKFPISRPNLTFSTLTVSNMSPEDSSIYLCSVVDRMYQETQYFGPGTRLLVL.

The rearrangement uses TRBV20-1 and TRBJ2-2; either TRBD1 or TRBD2 may supply D (6 bases each). Germline loops: CDR1 DFQATT, CDR2 SNEGSKA (reference sequence). CDR3 length: 15 residues. Trimming removed 3 bases at V and 7 bases at J, with 18 bases between. The CDR3 DNA sequence: TGCAGTGCTAGTATCTTGGGGGGCGCAAGCGGGGAGCTGTTTTTT. This encodes CSASILGGASGELFF.

At least ten counts were recorded for this clonotype. The chain employs TRBV9 and TRBJ2-2; 8 bases line up with TRBD1. Germline CDR1 reads SGDLS; CDR2 reads YYNGEE. The CDR3 is 16 amino acids. The V gene end was trimmed by 4 bases and the J gene end by 1 base; junction bases not matched to a gene: 6. Written as DNA, the CDR3 is TGTGCCAGCAGCCCACGGACAGGGATGAACACCGGGGAGCTGTTTTTT. Translation: CASSPRTGMNTGELFF.

The rearrangement joins TRBV12-3 or TRBV12-4 to TRBJ1-2; D is perhaps TRBD1 (6 bases). This CDR3 is built from 12 residues. Trimming pared 8 bases from V and 8 bases from J, leaving 15 bases between. The CDR3 nucleotides read TGTGCCAGCGGGGATTGGGGGCTAGGCTACACCTTC. Translation: CASGDWGLGYTF.

This clonotype was observed a few times. The CDR3 sequence is CASSLGTGGVGTEAFF. The DNA for the CDR3 is TGCGCCAGCAGCCTTGGGACAGGGGGCGTCGGCACTGAAGCTTTCTTT. V is TRBV5-1 and J is TRBJ1-1; 12 bases agree with TRBD1. The junction had 8 bases not matched to a gene; V was cut back by 4 bases and J by 4 bases. The germline gives CDR1 SGHRS, CDR2 YFSETQ. The CDR3 is 16 residues long.

V usage is TRBV15 and J usage is TRBJ1-4; maybe TRBD1 (6 bases). The CDR3 totals 15 residues. The germline V gene encodes CDR1 LNHNV and CDR2 YYDKDF (reference sequence). Trimming removed 6 bases from V and 0 bases from J, with 11 bases in between. CDR3 protein: CATRWGAATNEKLFF. The DNA for the CDR3 is TGTGCCACCAGATGGGGGGCGGCAACTAATGAAAAACTGTTTTTT. The entire variable domain, with the rest obtained from reference TRBV15 and TRBJ1-4, is as follows: DAMVIQNPRYQVTQFGKPVTLSCSQTLNHNVMYWYQQKSSQAPKLLFHYYDKDFNNEADTPDNFQSRRPNTSFCFLDIRSPGLGDTAMYLCATRWGAATNEKLFFGSGTQLSVL.

This clonotype was picked up a small number of times. The chain is built from TRBV12-3 or TRBV12-4 and TRBJ1-4, with 10 bases matching TRBD1. CDR3 length: 20 amino acids. V was pared by 2 bases and J by 0 bases, with 12 bases of the junction left unmatched. This CDR3 reads CASSLRGTGAPLATNEKLFF. The CDR3 DNA follows: TGTGCCAGCAGTTTACGAGGGACAGGGGCCCCTCTTGCAACTAATGAAAAACTGTTTTTT.

The chain links TRBV4-2 to TRBJ2-1, with D possibly being TRBD1 (5 bases). CDR1 and CDR2 from the germline V gene are LGHNA and YNFKEQ. CDR3 length: 15 residues. V was shortened by 0 bases and J by 4 bases, with 10 bases between the two germline ends. CDR3 sequence (DNA): TGTGCCAGCAGCCAAGAATGGACACAGTACAATGAGCAGTTCTTC. Protein sequence: CASSQEWTQYNEQFF.

In this sample, this clonotype turned up a few times. This chain uses TRBV6-6 with TRBJ2-1; 11 nucleotides align to TRBD2. The germline gives CDR1 MNHNY, CDR2 SVGAGI (reference sequence). J was trimmed by 10 bases and V by 5 bases; bases with no gene match: 4. This CDR3 contains 13 residues. CDR3: CASSQGLAAEQFF. CDR3 nucleotides: TGTGCCAGCAGTCAGGGACTAGCGGCAGAGCAGTTCTTC.

This clonotype appeared many times. The CDR3 nucleotides read TGTGCCAGCAGCTTACAGCGGGGTTACGAGCAGTACTTC. It yields the protein CASSLQRGYEQYF. This chain joins TRBV7-2 and TRBJ2-7; TRBD2 agrees at 7 bases. The CDR3 is 13 residues long. Germline V gene lookup returns CDR1 SGHTA and CDR2 FQGNSA. The V segment lost 2 bases and the J segment 4 bases; nucleotides outside the gene matches: 2.

This clonotype was seen a few times. This chain joins TRBV7-2 and TRBJ2-3; the match to TRBD1 covers 7 bases. The V gene end was trimmed by 2 bases and the J gene end by 0 bases; junction bases not matched to a gene: 8. The CDR3 covers 17 residues. CDR1 SGHTA and CDR2 FQGNSA come from the germline V gene. The DNA for the CDR3 is TGTGCCAGCAGCTTAAGGGGGCAGCTTATTAGCACAGATACGCAGTATTTT. Amino acids: CASSLRGQLISTDTQYF.

This clonotype came up a few times. J is TRBJ2-2 and V is TRBV7-9, with a weak D call TRBD2 (5 bases). The CDR3 extends over 15 amino acids. V was shortened by 2 bases and J by 6 bases, with 13 bases between the two germline ends. Germline V gene sequence: CDR1 SEHNR, CDR2 FQNEAQ (reference sequence). The CDR3 DNA is TGTGCCAGCAGCTTAAATATGGCGGGTTCCGGGGAGCTGTTTTTT. It specifies CASSLNMAGSGELFF.

A few counts support this clonotype. V usage is TRBV5-6 and J usage is TRBJ1-6; 11 positions agree with TRBD1. Trimming cost V 0 bases and J 9 bases; bases outside gene matches: 8. Germline lookup yields CDR1 SGHDT and CDR2 YYEEEE. This CDR3 is 17 amino acids long. CDR3 region: CASSLALGTGGFSPLHF. The CDR3 DNA is TGTGCCAGCAGCTTGGCCTTGGGGACAGGGGGATTTTCACCCCTCCACTTT.

The genes are TRBV4-3 and TRBJ2-3, with D perhaps TRBD2 (6 bases). V lost 0 bases, J lost 1 base, and 11 bases lay in between. CDR3 length: 16 amino acids. Per the germline V gene, CDR1 is LGHNA and CDR2 is YSLEER. Here the CDR3 reads CASSQDWRGRTDTQYF. In nucleotides, the CDR3 is TGCGCCAGCAGCCAAGATTGGCGGGGTCGCACAGATACGCAGTATTTT.

This clonotype was counted only a few times. This rearrangement joins TRBV5-5 to TRBJ1-4; 7 nucleotides line up with TRBD1. CDR1 is SGHKS, CDR2 YYEKEE, per germline (reference sequence). The CDR3 is 15 amino acids. V shed 4 bases and J 6 bases; nucleotides not matched to a gene: 9. CDR3 sequence (DNA): TGTGCCAGCAGCCGACTGACAGGGACGGATGAAAAACTGTTTTTT. Its protein is CASSRLTGTDEKLFF. The full variable domain, with the rest looked up from reference TRBV5-5 and TRBJ1-4, is DAGVTQSPTHLIKTRGQQVTLRCSPISGHKSVSWYQQVLGQGPQFIFQYYEKEERGRGNFPDRFSARQFPNYSSELNVNALLLGDSALYLCASSRLTGTDEKLFFGSGTQLSVL.

This clonotype was observed a few times. The chain links TRBV6-4 to TRBJ2-3; possible D gene TRBD1, 7 bases. Germline V gene data show CDR1 as MRHNA and CDR2 as SNTAGT. CDR3 size: 14 residues. Trimming took off 3 bases at V and 4 bases at J, with 11 bases between the two ends. In nucleotides, the CDR3 is TGTGCCAGCAGTGAAGCCAGGGGGGCAGATACGCAGTATTTT. Encoded protein: CASSEARGADTQYF.

In this sample, this clonotype turned up a few times. CDR3 DNA: TGCGCCAGCGGCGCCCTAGGTCTCACAGATACGCAGTATTTT. Translated: CASGALGLTDTQYF. This chain connects TRBV5-1 to TRBJ2-3; D is uncertain. The CDR3 consists of 14 residues. Trimming removed 7 bases from V and 2 bases from J, with 14 bases in between. Germline V lookup: CDR1 SGHRS, CDR2 YFSETQ.

DNA for the CDR3: TGTGCCAGCTCACGTGTTGCGGGGAACACCATATATTTT. This codes for CASSRVAGNTIYF. The chain joins TRBV18 to TRBJ1-3; D not certain. The CDR3 spans 13 residues. With 4 bases removed from V and 7 bases from J, the gap between germline ends came to 11 bases. The germline CDR1 and CDR2 sequences are KGHSH and LQKENI.

V gene TRBV19 combines with J gene TRBJ1-4, with D hard to call. CDR3 length equals 14 residues. Germline CDR1 and CDR2: LNHDA and SQIVND (reference sequence). V gave up 6 bases and J gave up 0 bases, with 8 bases separating them. Here the CDR3 DNA reads TGTGCCAGTAGAAACCTTGCAACTAATGAAAAACTGTTTTTT. Amino acid sequence: CASRNLATNEKLFF.

This clonotype was counted a few times. This chain joins TRBV7-9 and TRBJ1-5; 10 bases line up with TRBD1. The germline V gene has CDR1 SEHNR and CDR2 FQNEAQ (reference sequence). The CDR3 consists of 15 residues. J gave up 0 bases and V 7 bases, and 3 bases lay outside the gene matches. The CDR3 spells CASTGTGDSNQPQHF. Written as DNA, the CDR3 is TGTGCCAGCACCGGGACAGGGGATAGCAATCAGCCCCAGCATTTT.